The 5 T cell receptor beta chains in this list originate from one sample, sequenced in a study of cytomegalovirus exposure and HLA in healthy donors. It was with 60 Vbeta and 13 Jbeta primers that the PCR ran. Profiled with immunoSEQ multiplex PCR; TCRdb holds only in-frame clones, not every one. Of about 160,000 clones in the sample, 60% to 80% are singletons; the top ten hold roughly 3.7%. Sequenced input: PBMCs. The origin of the receptors is a man aged 30 to 45 in good health and CMV-seropositive.

Regarding this clone: This specimen includes other DNA sequences encoding the same CDR3. CDR3 in amino acids: CASSSRNQPQHF. CDR3 sequence (DNA): TGTGCCAGCAGTTCGAGAAATCAGCCCCAGCATTTT. J is TRBJ1-5 and V is TRBV27; D gene unclear. Germline V gene data show CDR1 as MNHEY and CDR2 as SMNVEV (reference sequence). This CDR3 has 12 amino acids. The V end lost 4 bases, the J end lost 4 bases, and 5 bases lay between the germline ends.

The V call is TRBV7-3, the J call TRBJ2-5; 13 bases line up with TRBD2. From germline, CDR1 is SGHTA and CDR2 FQGTGA. V shed 5 bases, J shed 5 bases, and the junction held 5 bases outside the gene matches. The CDR3 consists of 15 residues. Written as DNA, the CDR3 is TGTGCCAGCAGCCGAACTAGCGGGGGGGCTGAGACCCAGTACTTC. Translation gives CASSRTSGGAETQYF.

CDR3 protein: CASSFGLNYEQYF. Here the CDR3 DNA reads TGCGCCAGCAGCTTCGGACTTAACTACGAGCAGTACTTC. The genes are TRBV5-1 and TRBJ2-7; tentative D call: TRBD2 (5 bases). Deletions cut 2 bases from V and 3 bases from J, with 9 bases between. Germline V gives CDR1 SGHRS, CDR2 YFSETQ. The CDR3 is 13 amino acids.

This chain uses TRBV5-1 with TRBJ2-1; TRBD2 matches at 14 bases. Germline trimming cut 4 bases from V and 7 bases from J; bases unmatched to any gene: 7. Per germline, CDR1 SGHRS and CDR2 YFSETQ. The CDR3 is 16 amino acids. Here the CDR3 reads CASSPRLAGGMNEQFF. The CDR3 DNA reads as TGCGCCAGCAGCCCTAGACTAGCGGGGGGGATGAATGAGCAGTTCTTC.

The sample holds one count of this clone. This chain's CDR3 is CASSLRAPGDSRGYTF. CDR3 nucleotide sequence: TGTGCCAGCAGTTTACGGGCACCGGGGGACAGTCGGGGCTACACCTTC. The rearrangement links TRBV28 to TRBJ1-2; 7 bases line up with TRBD1. Per the germline V gene, CDR1 is MDHEN and CDR2 is SYDVKM. The CDR3 runs to 16 residues. Germline trimming cut 2 bases from V and 8 bases from J; bases unmatched to any gene: 14.